This note documents a single TCR beta chain sequence. The data originate from a study of blood T cell repertoires in COVID-19. Study context: The United States, Italy and Spain supplied acute and convalescent COVID-19 samples. Sources were T cells, B-cell-depleted T cells, or PBMCs; the material itself was cDNA or gDNA.

In the original workflow: The assay estimated nucleated cells by amplifying reference gene primers. Only in-frame clones appear in the TCRdb table, and some are missing; sequencing was by immunoSEQ multiplex PCR. D and trimming come from the DNA, and the V and J calls and clone size come from that table. The data hold about 370,000 clones, with about 90% observed a single time. Per the germline V gene, CDR1 is LNHDA and CDR2 is SQIVND (reference sequence). Trimming took 7 bases from V and 0 from J; bases not matched to a gene: 11. The CDR3 has 17 residues. The TCR sequence derives from a woman aged 25 to 45 with COVID-19, enrolled during active disease. The chain carries TRBV19 and TRBJ1-5, with TRBD1 identical over 8 bases. Sequencing was performed on peripheral blood. CDR3 sequence reads: CASKWAGGAYSNQPQHF. The CDR3 DNA reads as TGTGCCAGTAAATGGGCAGGGGGCGCTTATAGCAATCAGCCCCAGCATTTT.